These 10 T cell receptor beta chains originate from one sample sequenced in a study of metastatic and nonmetastatic thyroid tumors. Patients underwent thyroid surgery, and none had received any treatment before it. TCRdb reassembled clones from the PCR reads with MiXCR. Of approximately 21,000 clones in the sample, 15% to 20% were seen once. Sequences were obtained from blood. Receptors were obtained from a male donor with papillary thyroid cancer or a benign thyroid nodule (not recorded which). Some clones in this sample may be carry-over from other donors' samples.

In regard to this clone: The junction departs from the called germline gene at one end, perhaps through a read error. CDR3 protein: CASSRNWGASTYTQYF. The CDR3 DNA is TGTGCCAGCAGCCGCAACTGGGGGGCTAGCACATATACGCAGTATTTT. This chain uses TRBV11-1 with TRBJ2-3; the D gene could be TRBD1 or TRBD2 (6 bases each). The germline gives CDR1 SGHAT, CDR2 FQDESV (reference sequence). The CDR3 is 16 amino acids.

By sample share, this clone is medium-sized (0.01 to 0.1%). This chain uses TRBV7-9 with TRBJ2-3; D remains ambiguous. V dropped 1 base and J dropped 1 base, with 0 bases sitting between them. This CDR3 has 12 residues. Germline CDR1 SEHNR, CDR2 FQNEAQ (reference sequence). CDR3 nucleotides: TGTGCCAGCAGCTTAGGCACAGATACGCAGTATTTT. This encodes CASSLGTDTQYF.

The CDR3, as DNA: TGTGCCAGCAGTGGGACAACCTACGAGCAGTACTTC. Amino acids: CASSGTTYEQYF. The chain uses TRBV6-1 and TRBJ2-7; perhaps TRBD1 as D (5 bases). The germline gives CDR1 MNHNS, CDR2 SASEGT. This CDR3 region has 12 residues. The germline V and J ends were trimmed by 4 bases and 2 bases, with 6 bases remaining between them.

This clone was seen ten or more times. The rearrangement links TRBV30 to TRBJ1-1; 7 bases are shared with TRBD1. V lost 4 bases to trimming and J lost 2 bases; unmatched junction nucleotides: 7. CDR3 length equals 14 residues. In germline, CDR1 is GTSNPN, CDR2 SVGIG (reference sequence). CDR3 coding DNA: TGTGCCTGGAACGACAGGGCAATTAACACTGAAGCTTTCTTT. This encodes CAWNDRAINTEAFF.

This clone was counted many times. Here the CDR3 DNA reads TGTGCCAGCAGGGACAGGGGGCATCAGCCCCAGCATTTT. This translates into CASRDRGHQPQHF. The rearrangement uses TRBV12-1 and TRBJ1-5; the table's D call of TRBD1 was not tested on the DNA. TRBV12-1 is termed a pseudogene. The CDR3 runs 13 residues.

Of note for this clone: A much larger clone lies one base from this, so it may be a read error. V gene TRBV5-6 combines with J gene TRBJ2-7; possibly TRBD2 for D (5 bases). The V end lost 1 base, the J end lost 6 bases, and 11 bases lay between the germline ends. The CDR3 runs 13 residues. Germline V gives CDR1 SGHDT, CDR2 YYEEEE. The CDR3 reads CASSLMEVLEQYF. The CDR3 coding sequence is TGTGCCAGCAGCTTGATGGAGGTGCTCGAGCAGTACTTC.

By share, this clone counts as medium-sized. This chain connects TRBV6-1 to TRBJ2-7, with 11 bases lining up with TRBD2. CDR1 is MNHNS and CDR2 is SASEGT in the germline V gene. The CDR3 has 15 residues. V lost 2 bases and J lost 0; bases outside the gene matches: 0. The CDR3 sequence: CASSELAGGSYEQYF. In DNA, the CDR3 is TGTGCCAGCAGTGAACTAGCGGGGGGCTCCTACGAGCAGTACTTC.

The V call is TRBV28, the J call TRBJ1-1; D is ambiguous. From germline, CDR1 is MDHEN and CDR2 SYDVKM. V was shortened by 3 bases and J by 0 bases, with 11 bases between the two germline ends. The CDR3 runs 15 residues. The CDR3: CASSFVRSLNTEAFF. The CDR3 DNA reads as TGTGCCAGCAGTTTTGTCAGGTCATTGAACACTGAAGCTTTCTTT. The whole variable domain, filled in from reference TRBV28 and TRBJ1-1, reads DVKVTQSSRYLVKRTGEKVFLECVQDMDHENMFWYRQDPGLGLRLIYFSYDVKMKEKGDIPEGYSVSREKKERFSLILESASTNQTSMYLCASSFVRSLNTEAFFGQGTRLTVV.

This clone is judged medium-sized. V gene TRBV27 combines with J gene TRBJ2-7; 7 positions match TRBD1. Trimming took 5 bases from V and 2 from J; bases not matched to a gene: 6. The V gene's germline CDR1 is MNHEY and CDR2 SMNVEV (reference sequence). The CDR3 consists of 14 residues. In nucleotides, the CDR3 is TGTGCCAGCAGTGAGACAGGGTACGCCTACGAGCAGTACTTC. Translated: CASSETGYAYEQYF.

This clone was counted ten times or more. V gene TRBV5-1 combines with J gene TRBJ1-2; TRBD1 matches 11 bases. Trimming removed 3 bases from V and 6 bases from J; junction bases left unmatched: 1. There are 13 residues in the CDR3. Per the germline V gene, CDR1 is SGHRS and CDR2 is YFSETQ. In nucleotides, the CDR3 is TGCGCCAGCAGCTGGGGACAGGGGGATGGCTACACCTTC. Its translation: CASSWGQGDGYTF.